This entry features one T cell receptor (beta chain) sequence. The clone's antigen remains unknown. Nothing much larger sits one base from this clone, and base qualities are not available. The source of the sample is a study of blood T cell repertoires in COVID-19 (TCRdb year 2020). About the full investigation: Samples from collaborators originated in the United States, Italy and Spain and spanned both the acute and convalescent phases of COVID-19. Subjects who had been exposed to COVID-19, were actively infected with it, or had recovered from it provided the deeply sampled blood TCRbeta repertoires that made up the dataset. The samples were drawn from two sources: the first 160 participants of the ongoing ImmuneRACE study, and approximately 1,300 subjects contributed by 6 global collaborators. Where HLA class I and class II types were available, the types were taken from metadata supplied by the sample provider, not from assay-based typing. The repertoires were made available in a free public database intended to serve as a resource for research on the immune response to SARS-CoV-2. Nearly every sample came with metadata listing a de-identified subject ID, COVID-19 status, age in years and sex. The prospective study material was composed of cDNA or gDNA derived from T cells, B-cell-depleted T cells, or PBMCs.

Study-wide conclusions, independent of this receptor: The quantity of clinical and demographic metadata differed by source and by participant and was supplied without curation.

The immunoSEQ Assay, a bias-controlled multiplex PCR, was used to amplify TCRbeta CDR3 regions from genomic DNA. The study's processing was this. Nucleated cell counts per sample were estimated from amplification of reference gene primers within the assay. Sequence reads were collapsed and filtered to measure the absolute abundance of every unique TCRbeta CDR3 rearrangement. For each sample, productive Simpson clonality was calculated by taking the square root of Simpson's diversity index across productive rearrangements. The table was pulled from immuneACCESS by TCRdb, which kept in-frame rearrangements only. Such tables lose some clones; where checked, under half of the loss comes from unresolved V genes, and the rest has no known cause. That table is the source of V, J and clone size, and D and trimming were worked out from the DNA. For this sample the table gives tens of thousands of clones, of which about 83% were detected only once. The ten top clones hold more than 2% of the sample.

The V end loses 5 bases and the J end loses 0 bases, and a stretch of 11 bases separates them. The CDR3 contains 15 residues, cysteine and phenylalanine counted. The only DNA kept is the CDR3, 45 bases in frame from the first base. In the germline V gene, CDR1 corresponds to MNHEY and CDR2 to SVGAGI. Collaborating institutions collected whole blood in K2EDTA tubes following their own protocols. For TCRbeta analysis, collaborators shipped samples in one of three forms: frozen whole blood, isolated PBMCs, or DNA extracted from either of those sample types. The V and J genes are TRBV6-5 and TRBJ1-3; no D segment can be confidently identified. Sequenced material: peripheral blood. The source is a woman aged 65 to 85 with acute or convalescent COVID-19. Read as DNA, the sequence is TGTGCCAGCAGTACGGGATTGAGCTCTGGAAACACCATATATTTT. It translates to CASSTGLSSGNTIYF.